Shown below are 30 T cell receptor beta chains from a single sample sequenced in a study of Ad26.COV2.S vaccination and SARS-CoV-2 variants. TCRdb keeps only in-frame clones here, not all; method: immunoSEQ multiplex PCR. The sample lists roughly 380,000 clones, around 83% occurring once. Regarding treatment: about 20 received Ad26.COV2.S at low or high dose, single or two shots; about five received placebo; per-sample allocation not given. On day 63 after the first injection, vaccine and placebo recipients gave samples. The sample in question was peripheral blood, obtained in a trial of Ad26.COV2.S vaccine versus placebo. The receptors here all came from a person between 18 and 65 years old who received the Ad26.COV2.S COVID-19 vaccine or a placebo.

V usage is TRBV9 and J usage is TRBJ2-5, with D possibly TRBD2 on 6 matching bases. Trimming cost V 0 bases and J 8 bases, with 17 bases left between them. The CDR3 extends over 15 amino acids. The V gene's germline CDR1 is SGDLS and CDR2 YYNGEE. In DNA form, the CDR3 reads TGTGCCAGCAGCGTAGATGGAGGGGAGGAGGTTACCCAGTACTTC. This encodes CASSVDGGEEVTQYF.

The chain joins TRBV6-4 to TRBJ2-1, with 8 positions matching TRBD2. V lost 4 bases to trimming and J lost 5 bases; unmatched junction nucleotides: 7. This CDR3 region has 15 residues. Germline V lookup: CDR1 MRHNA, CDR2 SNTAGT. This CDR3 is CASSVGGTRDNEQFF. The CDR3 bases are TGTGCCAGCAGTGTTGGGGGGACTAGAGACAATGAGCAGTTCTTC.

The chain links TRBV10-3 to TRBJ2-5; 7 bases map to TRBD2. The CDR3 runs 15 residues. Germline V CDR1 and CDR2: ENHRY, SYGVKD. V shed 3 bases, J shed 1 base, and the junction held 5 bases outside the gene matches. The CDR3 sequence is CAISDGGRGQETQYF. Written as DNA, the CDR3 is TGTGCCATCAGTGATGGAGGGAGGGGCCAAGAGACCCAGTACTTC.

The chain couples TRBV6-2 or TRBV6-3 to TRBJ2-4; 8 bases line up with TRBD2. Trimming removed 5 bases from V and 0 bases from J; junction bases left unmatched: 3. This CDR3 spans 15 amino acids. From germline, CDR1 is MNHEY and CDR2 SVGEGT. In DNA, the CDR3 is TGTGCCAGCAGTATAGCGGGGATAGCCAAAAACATTCAGTACTTC. It translates to CASSIAGIAKNIQYF.

The V and J genes are TRBV6-2 or TRBV6-3 and TRBJ2-5, with 12 bases identical to TRBD2. Germline CDR1 and CDR2: MNHEY and SVGEGT. V was clipped by 8 bases and J by 5 bases; unmatched bases: 12. The CDR3 contains 16 residues. DNA of the CDR3: TGTGCCAGCCGCCTTCGGCTAGCGGGAGGGGGCGAGACCCAGTACTTC. This encodes CASRLRLAGGGETQYF.

As regards this clone: Because the CDR3's place on the DNA is in doubt, the DNA is left out and the CDR3 is given as listed by TCRdb. This chain links TRBV7-2 with TRBJ2-7. The CDR3 is made up of 13 amino acids, end residues included. CDR1 and CDR2 from the germline V gene are SGHTA and FQGNSA. The CDR3: CASSLWGEGAWDF.

V is TRBV7-9 and J is TRBJ1-2; D ambiguous. Trimming cost V 5 bases and J 3 bases, with 10 bases left between them. Germline V gene lookup returns CDR1 SEHNR and CDR2 FQNEAQ (reference sequence). This CDR3 has 13 residues. DNA for the CDR3: TGTGCCAGCAGCCTCAAGAGCGACTATGGCTACACCTTC. Its translation is CASSLKSDYGYTF.

The genes are TRBV5-1 and TRBJ2-3; D gene uncertain. Trimming left V 0 bases short and J 2 bases short, with 1 base between. Germline-derived CDR1 and CDR2 are SGHRS and YFSETQ. This CDR3 comprises 12 residues. CDR3 protein: CASSLVTDTQYF. The CDR3 bases are TGCGCCAGCAGCTTGGTCACAGATACGCAGTATTTT. Complete variable domain (other parts from reference TRBV5-1 and TRBJ2-3): KAGVTQTPRYLIKTRGQQVTLSCSPISGHRSVSWYQQTPGQGLQFLFEYFSETQRNKGNFPGRFSGRQFSNSRSEMNVSTLELGDSALYLCASSLVTDTQYFGPGTRLTVL.

The chain links TRBV24-1 to TRBJ1-2; D call uncertain. V was trimmed by 4 bases and J by 6 bases, leaving 20 bases between them. The CDR3 is made up of 16 amino acids. Germline values: CDR1 KGHDR, CDR2 SFDVKD. The CDR3 DNA is TGTGCCACCAGTGACAGGCTTGTAGGTTCAAGAGATGGCTACACCTTC. It codes for CATSDRLVGSRDGYTF.

V and J are TRBV7-9 and TRBJ2-7; the D is unclear. The CDR3 is 12 amino acids. Trimming shortened V by 8 bases and J by 1 base, and 9 bases separated the two germline ends. Germline CDR1 is SEHNR and CDR2 is FQNEAQ (reference sequence). The DNA for the CDR3 is TGTGCCAGCCATGACGAATCCTACGAGCAGTACTTC. This translates into CASHDESYEQYF.

The chain joins TRBV28 to TRBJ1-4; no clear D. The CDR3 is 13 amino acids. Per germline, CDR1 MDHEN and CDR2 SYDVKM. V lost 1 base, J lost 9 bases, and 9 bases lay in between. CDR3 loop: CASSLYWGQKLFF. The CDR3 coding sequence is TGTGCCAGCAGTTTATATTGGGGTCAAAAACTGTTTTTT.

This chain joins TRBV30 and TRBJ1-1; 7 bases are shared with TRBD1. Trimming removed 1 base from V and 8 bases from J; junction bases left unmatched: 1. Looked up from germline, CDR1 is GTSNPN and CDR2 is SVGIG (reference sequence). The CDR3 sequence is 11 residues long. In DNA, the CDR3 is TGTGCCTGGAGTGCACAGGGGGAAGCTTTCTTT. Amino acid sequence: CAWSAQGEAFF.

The J gene is TRBJ2-1, the V gene TRBV7-2, with TRBD2 matching over 10 bases. CDR1 SGHTA and CDR2 FQGNSA come from the germline V gene. The trim removed 2 bases at V and 8 bases at J, leaving 6 bases unmatched. The CDR3 extends over 15 amino acids. The CDR3 sequence: CASSLSGGARDEQFF. CDR3 DNA: TGTGCCAGCAGCTTAAGCGGGGGGGCCCGTGATGAGCAGTTCTTC.

The V gene is TRBV6-2 or TRBV6-3, the J gene TRBJ2-7; possibly TRBD1 for D (6 bases). This CDR3 has 12 residues. Trimming pared 6 bases from V and 3 bases from J, leaving 9 bases between. The germline CDR1 and CDR2 sequences are MNHEY and SVGEGT. The CDR3 spells CASSKGGYEQYF. Written as DNA, the CDR3 is TGTGCCAGCAGCAAAGGGGGCTACGAGCAGTACTTC.

The genes are TRBV14 and TRBJ2-2; TRBD2 agrees at 12 bases. The CDR3 consists of 17 residues. Trimming removed 4 bases from V and 4 bases from J; junction bases left unmatched: 7. Germline CDR1 is SGHDN and CDR2 is FVKESK. CDR3 coding DNA: TGTGCCAGCAGCCCTAGGACTAGCGGGGAGACCACCGGGGAGCTGTTTTTT. Its translation is CASSPRTSGETTGELFF.

The chain employs TRBV28 and TRBJ2-7; weak D call: TRBD2 (6 bases). This CDR3 has 16 residues. CDR1 MDHEN and CDR2 SYDVKM come from the germline V gene. Trimming shortened V by 3 bases and J by 6 bases, and 21 bases separated the two germline ends. The CDR3 spells CASSLRGLDGVGEQYF. In nucleotides, the CDR3 is TGTGCCAGCAGTTTGCGGGGACTTGATGGCGTTGGCGAGCAGTACTTC. Drawing the rest from reference TRBV28 and TRBJ2-7, the complete variable domain is DVKVTQSSRYLVKRTGEKVFLECVQDMDHENMFWYRQDPGLGLRLIYFSYDVKMKEKGDIPEGYSVSREKKERFSLILESASTNQTSMYLCASSLRGLDGVGEQYFGPGTRLTVT.

This clone was counted a few times. The genes are TRBV7-9 and TRBJ2-5; D uncertain. The CDR3 has 13 residues. V was shortened by 5 bases and J by 5 bases, with 12 bases between the two germline ends. CDR1 and CDR2 from the germline V gene are SEHNR and FQNEAQ (reference sequence). The DNA of the CDR3 is TGTGCCAGCAGCCCGTCGGAGTGGGAGACCCAGTACTTC. Translation: CASSPSEWETQYF.

The chain has TRBV5-4 and TRBJ2-3; tentative D call: TRBD2 (6 bases). Germline V gene sequence: CDR1 SGHNT, CDR2 YYREEE (reference sequence). The CDR3 is 14 residues long. The V gene lost 2 bases and the J gene lost 9 bases, with 16 bases spanning the gap. CDR3 residues: CASSFSRARGTQYF. The CDR3 DNA reads as TGTGCCAGCAGCTTTAGCAGGGCCCGGGGGACGCAGTATTTT.

V is TRBV11-2 and J is TRBJ1-3; D is uncertain. From germline, CDR1 is SGHAT and CDR2 FQNNGV. V lost 8 bases and J 0 bases, leaving 14 bases between the germline ends. The CDR3 length is 15 residues. CDR3 nucleotide sequence: TGTGCCAGCCGATCGCCGGGAGGCTCTGGAAACACCATATATTTT. This translates into CASRSPGGSGNTIYF.

This clone has only a few counts. V is TRBV27 and J is TRBJ2-5, with D possibly TRBD2 on 5 matching bases. V was pared by 6 bases and J by 7 bases, with 24 bases between. CDR1 and CDR2 from the germline V gene are MNHEY and SMNVEV (reference sequence). The CDR3 consists of 16 residues. CDR3 residues: CASSTYLGASRRTQYF. CDR3 DNA: TGTGCCAGCAGCACATACCTGGGAGCATCCCGACGGACCCAGTACTTC.

This clone was recorded only once. The chain combines TRBV7-2 with TRBJ2-7, with a tentative D call TRBD1 (5 bases). The CDR3 loop spans 14 amino acids. CDR1 is SGHTA, CDR2 FQGNSA, per germline. V was cut by 5 bases and J by 0 bases, with 11 bases left in between. The CDR3 coding sequence is TGTGCCAGCAGCCTCAACAGGAACTCCTACGAGCAGTACTTC. The encoded protein is CASSLNRNSYEQYF.

The rearrangement joins TRBV19 to TRBJ1-1; D is perhaps TRBD1 (6 bases). Germline assignment: CDR1 LNHDA and CDR2 SQIVND (reference sequence). The CDR3 has 14 amino acids. V was cut by 4 bases and J by 0 bases, with 9 bases left in between. CDR3 amino acids: CASSSGQMNTEAFF. The CDR3 bases are TGTGCCAGTAGTAGTGGACAGATGAACACTGAAGCTTTCTTT.

This clone occurred once. The CDR3, as DNA: TGTGCCAGCAGTGATAGTGGGACAGGAAACACTGAAGCTTTCTTT. Protein: CASSDSGTGNTEAFF. The J gene is TRBJ1-1, the V gene TRBV2, with 8 bases fitting TRBD1. Trimming removed 3 bases from V and 2 bases from J; junction bases left unmatched: 5. Germline-derived CDR1 and CDR2 are SNHLY and FYNNEI. This CDR3 has 15 amino acids. Full variable domain (missing parts from reference TRBV2 and TRBJ1-1): EPEVTQTPSHQVTQMGQEVILRCVPISNHLYFYWYRQILGQKVEFLVSFYNNEISEKSEIFDDQFSVERPDGSNFTLKIRSTKLEDSAMYFCASSDSGTGNTEAFFGQGTRLTVV.

The V gene is TRBV6-2 or TRBV6-3, the J gene TRBJ2-2, with D possibly matching TRBD1 (5 bases). V shed 2 bases and J shed 2 bases, with 12 bases lying between them. Germline V gives CDR1 MNHEY, CDR2 SVGEGT. The CDR3 runs 16 residues. The CDR3 sequence: CASSYGRQGNTGELFF. CDR3 DNA: TGTGCCAGCAGTTACGGTCGGCAGGGAAACACCGGGGAGCTGTTTTTT.

The V call is TRBV30, the J call TRBJ1-3, with D uncertain. The CDR3 has 14 residues. Germline lookup yields CDR1 GTSNPN and CDR2 SVGIG (reference sequence). The V end lost 2 bases, the J end lost 3 bases, and 11 bases lay between the germline ends. CDR3 nucleotides: TGTGCCTGGAGTCAGAGTATCCTTGGAAACACCATATATTTT. This encodes CAWSQSILGNTIYF.

The rearrangement links TRBV19 to TRBJ2-3; D not certain. Per germline, CDR1 LNHDA and CDR2 SQIVND (reference sequence). The CDR3 contains 15 residues. Trimming removed 6 bases from V and 0 bases from J, with 13 bases in between. In DNA form, the CDR3 reads TGTGCCAGTAGCCGGGTTGGGCCTAGCACAGATACGCAGTATTTT. Amino acid sequence: CASSRVGPSTDTQYF.

The chain joins TRBV12-3 or TRBV12-4 to TRBJ2-1; D remains unclear. This CDR3 region has 13 residues. The V and J ends lost 6 bases and 6 bases respectively, with 12 bases between them. The CDR3 DNA reads as TGTGCCAGCAGCCTCGGTTGGGGCAATGAGCAGTTCTTC. Its protein is CASSLGWGNEQFF.

CDR3 DNA sequence: TGTGCCAGCAGCCACTATCCGGGACAGGGGAGGCATGAGCAGTTCTTC. Protein: CASSHYPGQGRHEQFF. V and J are TRBV7-2 and TRBJ2-1; 10 nucleotides line up with TRBD1. Germline V CDR1 and CDR2: SGHTA, FQGNSA. CDR3 length: 16 amino acids. V was pared by 5 bases and J by 8 bases, with 12 bases of the junction left unmatched.

The chain recombines TRBV6-2 or TRBV6-3 with TRBJ2-3; no definite D call. CDR1 MNHEY and CDR2 SVGEGT come from the germline V gene. The CDR3 runs to 12 residues. The V gene lost 5 bases and the J gene lost 6 bases, with 9 bases spanning the gap. The CDR3 nucleotides are TGTGCCAGCAGTACGGACGCGGATACGCAGTATTTT. It codes for CASSTDADTQYF.

The J gene is TRBJ2-1, the V gene TRBV7-6; D is perhaps TRBD2 (5 bases). V shed 3 bases and J shed 4 bases, with 13 bases lying between them. CDR1 and CDR2 (germline): SGHVS, FNYEAQ. The CDR3 sequence is 15 residues long. The CDR3 protein is CASSFVGRGYNEQFF. In DNA form, the CDR3 reads TGTGCCAGCAGCTTTGTTGGGAGAGGGTACAATGAGCAGTTCTTC.